This record concerns one T cell receptor beta chain sequence. Its antigen is as yet unknown. Deletions cut 1 base from V and 7 bases from J, with 12 bases between. The CDR3 runs 14 residues. Per the germline V gene, CDR1 is SGHTA and CDR2 is FQGNSA. The data were produced by immunoSEQ multiplex PCR, yet TCRdb's version contains in-frame clones alone and is incomplete. Among about 49,000 clones listed, 80% to 90% were seen once. Time point: recipient sample about 28 days before transplant, after cytoreduction. This sample was included in a study of T cell clonotyping in hematopoietic cell transplantation. Study-level findings and limits: CD4 and CD8 repertoire contributions could not be separated without sorting. Few recipient clonotypes overlapped donors; over 95% were de novo at given depth.

The sample was peripheral blood mononuclear cells, taken before stem cell transplant. This clonotype originated in a man in his sixties with biphenotypic leukemia. Some clones in this sample may be carry-over from other donors' samples. The chain uses TRBV7-2 and TRBJ2-3; the D is unclear. In DNA, the CDR3 is TGTGCCAGCAGCTTAGAGGTCAGAAGGTATACGCAGTATTTT. Translating it yields CASSLEVRRYTQYF.